These 13 T cell receptor beta chains were sequenced from one sample in a study of T cells in Graves' hyperthyroidism and ophthalmopathy. TCR beta CDR3 sequences were amplified from RNA transcripts. With the HTBI primer set, the TCR CDR3 went through a first round of RT-PCR. MiXCR, applied by TCRdb to the multiplex PCR reads, yields one record per CDR3 protein. The sample gives fewer than 700,000 distinct CDR3 sequences, around 15% of which show up once; 3% to 4.5% is in the top ten. The sequenced material came from blood. The receptors were sampled from a woman in her thirties with Graves' hyperthyroidism.

This chain joins TRBV7-9 and TRBJ2-3; perhaps D is TRBD1 or TRBD2 (5 bases each). This CDR3 contains 14 residues. Germline lookup yields CDR1 SEHNR and CDR2 FQNEAQ (reference sequence). Trimming pared 6 bases from V and 1 base from J, leaving 11 bases between. The CDR3 here is CASRGDQRTDTQYF. The CDR3 region has the DNA TGTGCCAGCAGGGGGGACCAACGCACAGATACGCAGTATTTT.

The table lists this clonotype with a few counts. The rearrangement joins TRBV6-2 or TRBV6-3 to TRBJ1-5, with unresolved D. CDR3 length: 11 amino acids. Deletions cut 3 bases from V and 12 bases from J, with 9 bases between. The germline CDR1 and CDR2 sequences are MNHEY and SVGEGT. CDR3 sequence: CASSYGPDQHF. The CDR3 coding sequence is TGTGCCAGCAGTTATGGGCCGGACCAGCATTTT.

As DNA, the CDR3 is TGTGCCAGCAGTCTTCCGGGACTAGTTTACAATGAGCAGTTCTTC. Protein sequence: CASSLPGLVYNEQFF. The J gene is TRBJ2-1, the V gene TRBV28; 8 nucleotides line up with TRBD2. The germline gives CDR1 MDHEN, CDR2 SYDVKM. CDR3 size: 15 residues. J was trimmed by 4 bases and V by 5 bases; bases with no gene match: 7.

The rearrangement links TRBV29-1 to TRBJ1-2; 12 nucleotides match TRBD1. J gave up 8 bases and V 6 bases, and 10 bases lay outside the gene matches. Germline values: CDR1 SQVTM, CDR2 ANQGSEA. The CDR3 runs 14 residues. In nucleotides, the CDR3 is TGCAGCGTCGATGAGGGACAGGGGGCAAGAGGCTACACCTTC. As protein: CSVDEGQGARGYTF.

This clonotype has a single count. V gene TRBV7-2 combines with J gene TRBJ1-1; 7 nucleotides agree with TRBD1. The length of the CDR3 is 13 residues. Germline trimming cut 5 bases from V and 9 bases from J; bases unmatched to any gene: 9. The germline gives CDR1 SGHTA, CDR2 FQGNSA. The CDR3 sequence is CASSPEQGLKAFF. CDR3 nucleotide sequence: TGTGCCAGCAGCCCAGAACAGGGGTTGAAAGCTTTCTTT.

The chain combines TRBV27 with TRBJ1-2; 9 bases fit TRBD1. Germline lookup yields CDR1 MNHEY and CDR2 SMNVEV (reference sequence). V dropped 3 bases and J dropped 5; count of bases not matched to a gene: 4. The CDR3 spans 14 residues. The CDR3 sequence: CASSFGQGRYGYTF. In nucleotides, the CDR3 is TGTGCCAGCAGTTTCGGACAGGGGAGATATGGCTACACCTTC.

This clonotype occurred a few times. A much larger clone is a single base away; this may be a read error. The chain uses TRBV7-9 and TRBJ2-1; D not resolved. Per the germline V gene, CDR1 is SEHNR and CDR2 is FQNEAQ (reference sequence). This CDR3 region has 12 residues. This CDR3 is CVSSLVVNEQFF. DNA for the CDR3: TGTGTCAGCAGCTTAGTGGTCAATGAGCAGTTCTTC.

This rearrangement joins TRBV30 to TRBJ2-5; 10 bases map to TRBD2. The germline gives CDR1 GTSNPN, CDR2 SVGIG (reference sequence). The V segment lost 4 bases and the J segment 4 bases; nucleotides outside the gene matches: 6. CDR3 length: 14 residues. CDR3 coding DNA: TGTGCCTGGAATCTAGCGGGAGAAGGAGAGACCCAGTACTTC. It translates to CAWNLAGEGETQYF. Full variable domain (missing parts from reference TRBV30 and TRBJ2-5): SQTIHQWPATLVQPVGSPLSLECTVEGTSNPNLYWYRQAAGRGLQLLFYSVGIGQISSEVPQNLSASRPQDRQFILSSKKLLLSDSGFYLCAWNLAGEGETQYFGPGTRLLVL.

At least ten counts were recorded for this clonotype. As DNA, the CDR3 is TGCGCCAGCAGCTGGCAGGGCAGGGTAATGGATGAGCAGTTCTTC. Its translation: CASSWQGRVMDEQFF. The J gene is TRBJ2-1, the V gene TRBV5-1; TRBD1 is a possible D gene (5 bases). The CDR3 loop spans 15 amino acids. From germline, CDR1 is SGHRS and CDR2 YFSETQ. Trimming stripped 3 bases from V and 8 bases from J, with 18 bases between.

In this sample, this clonotype turned up a few times. This chain joins TRBV6-4 and TRBJ1-5; unclear D gene. Germline lookup yields CDR1 MRHNA and CDR2 SNTAGT. This CDR3 spans 13 amino acids. Trimming left V 9 bases short and J 5 bases short, with 14 bases between. CDR3 sequence reads: CARPWRRDQPQHF. Written as DNA, the CDR3 is TGTGCCAGACCCTGGAGGAGGGATCAGCCCCAGCATTTT.

This clonotype came up many times. The chain carries TRBV2 and TRBJ1-5; D gene unclear. With 5 bases removed from V and 3 bases from J, the gap between germline ends came to 8 bases. This CDR3 has 13 residues. Looked up from germline, CDR1 is SNHLY and CDR2 is FYNNEI. The CDR3 protein is CASSPENNQPQHF. The DNA for the CDR3 is TGTGCCAGCAGTCCGGAAAACAATCAGCCCCAGCATTTT.

In this sample, this clonotype turned up a few times. The chain joins TRBV14 to TRBJ2-5; D is unresolved. The CDR3 has 14 amino acids. Trimming took off 0 bases at V and 4 bases at J, with 9 bases between the two ends. CDR1 is SGHDN, CDR2 FVKESK, per germline. This CDR3 is CASSQDPLPETQYF. CDR3 in DNA: TGTGCCAGCAGCCAAGATCCACTTCCAGAGACCCAGTACTTC.

In this sample, this clonotype turned up a few times. V is TRBV11-1 and J is TRBJ1-1, with D possibly TRBD1 on 6 matching bases. The CDR3 consists of 15 residues. Trimming pared 5 bases from V and 0 bases from J, leaving 13 bases between. CDR1 is SGHAT, CDR2 FQDESV, per germline (reference sequence). CDR3 region: CASSITTGMNTEAFF. The CDR3 DNA is TGTGCCAGCAGCATAACAACAGGGATGAACACTGAAGCTTTCTTT.